Reported below is one T cell receptor beta chain. Its target is not known. Germline assignment: CDR1 SGHTA and CDR2 FQGTGA. This CDR3 comprises 13 residues. The V end was cut by 6 bases, the J end by 5 bases, with 13 bases between. Running of the v3.0 immunoSEQ assay took place at survey level. Generated by immunoSEQ multiplex PCR, the TCRdb table keeps only in-frame clones and is missing some. The sample lists about 28,000 clones; about 89% were seen once. The study used samples holding about 0.95-10 million cryopreserved PBMC before DNA extraction. This entry is derived from a study of long-term antiretroviral therapy in people with HIV. Points from the study as a whole: Diversity remained lower than transplant donor controls, even though it increased after ART.

The chain has TRBV7-3 and TRBJ1-2; D might be TRBD1 (5 bases). The TCR comes from a man aged 18 to 30 with HIV. The sequencing here drew on unsorted PBMCs, taken 3.1 years after starting antiretroviral therapy. The CDR3 DNA is TGTGCCAGCAGTCGACAGCTTTATTATGGCTACACCTTC. Protein sequence: CASSRQLYYGYTF.